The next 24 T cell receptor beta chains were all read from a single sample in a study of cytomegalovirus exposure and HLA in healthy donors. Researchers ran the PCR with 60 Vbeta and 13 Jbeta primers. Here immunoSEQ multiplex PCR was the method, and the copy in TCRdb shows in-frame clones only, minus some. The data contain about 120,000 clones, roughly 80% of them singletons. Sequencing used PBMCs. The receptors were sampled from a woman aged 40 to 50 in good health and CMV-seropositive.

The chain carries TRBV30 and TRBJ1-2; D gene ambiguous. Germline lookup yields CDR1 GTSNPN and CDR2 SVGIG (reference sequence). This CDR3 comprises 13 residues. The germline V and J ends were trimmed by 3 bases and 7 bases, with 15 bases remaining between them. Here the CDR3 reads CAWSDTEGRGYTF. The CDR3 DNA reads TGTGCCTGGAGCGACACAGAGGGTCGTGGCTACACCTTC. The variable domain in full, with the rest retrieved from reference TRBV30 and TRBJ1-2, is SQTIHQWPATLVQPVGSPLSLECTVEGTSNPNLYWYRQAAGRGLQLLFYSVGIGQISSEVPQNLSASRPQDRQFILSSKKLLLSDSGFYLCAWSDTEGRGYTFGSGTRLTVV.

In DNA form, the CDR3 reads TGTGCCAGCAGCTTGTATGACGAGCAGTACTTC. Protein product: CASSLYDEQYF. The chain employs TRBV5-4 and TRBJ2-7; D is ambiguous. The CDR3 loop spans 11 amino acids. From germline, CDR1 is SGHNT and CDR2 YYREEE (reference sequence). V was trimmed by 1 base and J by 5 bases, leaving 4 bases between them.

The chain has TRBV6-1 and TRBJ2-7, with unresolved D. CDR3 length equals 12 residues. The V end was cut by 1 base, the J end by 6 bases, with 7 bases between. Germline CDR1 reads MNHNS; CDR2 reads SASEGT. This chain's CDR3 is CASSEGGREQYF. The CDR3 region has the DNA TGTGCCAGCAGTGAAGGAGGCCGCGAGCAGTACTTC.

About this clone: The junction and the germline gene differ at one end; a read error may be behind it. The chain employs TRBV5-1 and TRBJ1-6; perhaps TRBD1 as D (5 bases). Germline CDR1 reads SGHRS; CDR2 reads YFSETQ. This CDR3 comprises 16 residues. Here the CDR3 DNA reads TGCGCCAGCAGCTTGGGCAGTCGGGACTATAATCCACCCCTCCACTTT. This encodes CASSLGSRDYNPPLHF.

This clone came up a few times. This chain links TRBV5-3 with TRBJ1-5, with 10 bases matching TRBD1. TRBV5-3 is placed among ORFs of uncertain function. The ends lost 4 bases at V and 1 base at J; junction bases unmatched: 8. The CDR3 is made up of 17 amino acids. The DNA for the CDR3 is TGTGCCAGAAGCGTCGACAGGGGGCGCGAGAGCAATCAGCCCCAGCATTTT. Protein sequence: CARSVDRGRESNQPQHF.

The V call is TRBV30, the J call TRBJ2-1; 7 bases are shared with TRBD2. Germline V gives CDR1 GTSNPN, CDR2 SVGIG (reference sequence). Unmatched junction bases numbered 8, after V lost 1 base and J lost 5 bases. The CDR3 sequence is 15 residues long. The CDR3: CAWSALLASHNEQFF. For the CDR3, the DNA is TGTGCCTGGAGTGCCCTACTAGCGTCCCACAATGAGCAGTTCTTC.

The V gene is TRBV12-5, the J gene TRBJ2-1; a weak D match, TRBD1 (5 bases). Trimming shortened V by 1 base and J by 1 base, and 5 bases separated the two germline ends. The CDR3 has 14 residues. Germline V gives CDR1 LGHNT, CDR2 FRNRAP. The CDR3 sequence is CASGLGQSYNEQFF. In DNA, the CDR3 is TGTGCTAGTGGTTTGGGACAGTCCTACAATGAGCAGTTCTTC.

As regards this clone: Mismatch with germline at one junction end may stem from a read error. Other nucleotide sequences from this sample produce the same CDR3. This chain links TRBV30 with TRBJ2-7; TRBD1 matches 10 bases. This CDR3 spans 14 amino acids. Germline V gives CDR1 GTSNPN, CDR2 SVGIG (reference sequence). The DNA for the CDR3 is TGTGCCTGGAGTACGGGGACAGGGGACTACGAACAGTACTTC. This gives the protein CAWSTGTGDYEQYF.

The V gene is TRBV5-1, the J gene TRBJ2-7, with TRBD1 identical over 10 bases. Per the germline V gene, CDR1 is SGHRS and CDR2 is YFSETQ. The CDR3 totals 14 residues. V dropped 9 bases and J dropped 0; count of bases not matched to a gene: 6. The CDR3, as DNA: TGCGCCACCTCGACAGGGGGCATCTCCTACGAGCAGTACTTC. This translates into CATSTGGISYEQYF.

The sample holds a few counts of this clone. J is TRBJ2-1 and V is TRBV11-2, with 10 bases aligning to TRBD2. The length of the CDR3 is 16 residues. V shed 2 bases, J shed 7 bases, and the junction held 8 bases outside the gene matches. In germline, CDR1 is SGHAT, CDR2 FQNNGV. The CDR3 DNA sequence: TGTGCCAGCAGCTTAAGAGGTAGCGGGAGGCAAAATGAGCAGTTCTTC. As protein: CASSLRGSGRQNEQFF.

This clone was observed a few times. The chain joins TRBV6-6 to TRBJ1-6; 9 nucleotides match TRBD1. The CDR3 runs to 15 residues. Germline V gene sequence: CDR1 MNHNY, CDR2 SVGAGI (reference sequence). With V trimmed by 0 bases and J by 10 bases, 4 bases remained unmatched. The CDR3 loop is CASSYSPDRGSPLHF. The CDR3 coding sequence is TGTGCCAGCAGTTACTCGCCGGACAGGGGCTCACCCCTCCACTTT.

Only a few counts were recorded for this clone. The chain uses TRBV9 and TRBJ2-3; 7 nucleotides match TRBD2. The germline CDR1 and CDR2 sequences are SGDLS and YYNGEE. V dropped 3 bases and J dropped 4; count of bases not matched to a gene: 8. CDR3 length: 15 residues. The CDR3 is CASSGTVGGADTQYF. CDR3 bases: TGTGCCAGCAGCGGGACGGTGGGGGGGGCAGATACGCAGTATTTT.

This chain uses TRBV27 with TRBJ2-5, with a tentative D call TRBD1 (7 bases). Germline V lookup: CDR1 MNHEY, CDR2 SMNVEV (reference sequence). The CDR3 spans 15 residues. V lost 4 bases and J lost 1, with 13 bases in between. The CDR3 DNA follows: TGTGCCAGCAGTTATTCAGGGGGGATCCAAGAGACCCAGTACTTC. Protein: CASSYSGGIQETQYF.

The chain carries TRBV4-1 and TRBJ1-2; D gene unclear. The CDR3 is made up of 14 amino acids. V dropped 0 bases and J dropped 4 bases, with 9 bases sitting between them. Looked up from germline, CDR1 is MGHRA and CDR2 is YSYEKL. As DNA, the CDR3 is TGCGCCAGCAGCCAAGAAGAGGGATCCTATGGCTACACCTTC. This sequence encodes CASSQEEGSYGYTF.

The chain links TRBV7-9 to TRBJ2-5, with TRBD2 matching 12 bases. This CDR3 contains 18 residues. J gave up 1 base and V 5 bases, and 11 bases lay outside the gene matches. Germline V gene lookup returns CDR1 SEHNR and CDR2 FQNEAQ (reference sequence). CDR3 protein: CASSPYRGLAGFQETQYF. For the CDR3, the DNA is TGTGCCAGCAGCCCGTACCGTGGACTAGCGGGATTCCAAGAGACCCAGTACTTC. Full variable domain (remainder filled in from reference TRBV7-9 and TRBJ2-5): DTGVSQNPRHKITKRGQNVTFRCDPISEHNRLYWYRQTLGQGPEFLTYFQNEAQLEKSRLLSDRFSAERPKGSFSTLEIQRTEQGDSAMYLCASSPYRGLAGFQETQYFGPGTRLLVL.

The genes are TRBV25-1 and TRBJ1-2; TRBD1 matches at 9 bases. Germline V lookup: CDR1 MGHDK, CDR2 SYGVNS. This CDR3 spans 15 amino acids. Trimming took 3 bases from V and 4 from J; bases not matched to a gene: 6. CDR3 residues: CASSEGTGSLYGYTF. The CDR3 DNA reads TGTGCCAGCAGTGAGGGGACAGGGTCCCTCTATGGCTACACCTTC.

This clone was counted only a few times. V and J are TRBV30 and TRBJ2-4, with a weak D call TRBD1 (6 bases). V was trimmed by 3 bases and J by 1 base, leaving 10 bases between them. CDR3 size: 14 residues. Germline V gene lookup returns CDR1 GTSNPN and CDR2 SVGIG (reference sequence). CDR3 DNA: TGTGCCTGGAGCCCAAGGGGGGCCAAAAACATTCAGTACTTC. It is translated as CAWSPRGAKNIQYF. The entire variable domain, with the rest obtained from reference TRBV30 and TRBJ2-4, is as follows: SQTIHQWPATLVQPVGSPLSLECTVEGTSNPNLYWYRQAAGRGLQLLFYSVGIGQISSEVPQNLSASRPQDRQFILSSKKLLLSDSGFYLCAWSPRGAKNIQYFGAGTRLSVL.

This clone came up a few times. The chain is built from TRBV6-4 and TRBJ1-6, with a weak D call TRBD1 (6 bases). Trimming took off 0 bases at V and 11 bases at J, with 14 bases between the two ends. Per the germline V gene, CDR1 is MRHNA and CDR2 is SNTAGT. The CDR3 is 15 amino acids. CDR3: CASSDSIRTDPPLHF. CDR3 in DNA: TGTGCCAGCAGTGACTCTATCAGGACAGATCCACCCCTCCACTTT.

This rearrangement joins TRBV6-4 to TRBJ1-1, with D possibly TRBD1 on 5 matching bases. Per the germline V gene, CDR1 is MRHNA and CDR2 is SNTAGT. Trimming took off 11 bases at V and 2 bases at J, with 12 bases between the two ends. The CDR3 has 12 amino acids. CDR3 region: CAGKTANTEAFF. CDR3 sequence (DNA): TGTGCCGGCAAGACAGCCAACACTGAAGCTTTCTTT.

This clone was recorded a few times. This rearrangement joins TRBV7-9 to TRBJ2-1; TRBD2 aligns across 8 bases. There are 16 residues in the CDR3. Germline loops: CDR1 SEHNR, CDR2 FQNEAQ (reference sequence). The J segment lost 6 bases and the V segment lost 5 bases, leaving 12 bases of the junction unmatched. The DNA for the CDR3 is TGTGCCAGCAGCCGGACGGTGGGACTAGTAGGCAATGAGCAGTTCTTC. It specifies CASSRTVGLVGNEQFF. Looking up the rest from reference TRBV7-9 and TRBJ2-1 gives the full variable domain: DTGVSQNPRHKITKRGQNVTFRCDPISEHNRLYWYRQTLGQGPEFLTYFQNEAQLEKSRLLSDRFSAERPKGSFSTLEIQRTEQGDSAMYLCASSRTVGLVGNEQFFGPGTRLTVL.

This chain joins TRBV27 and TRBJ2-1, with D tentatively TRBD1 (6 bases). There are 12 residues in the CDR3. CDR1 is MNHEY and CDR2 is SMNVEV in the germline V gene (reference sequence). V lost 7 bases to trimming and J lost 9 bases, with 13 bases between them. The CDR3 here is CASMQGYGEQFF. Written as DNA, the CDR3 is TGTGCCAGCATGCAGGGGTACGGTGAGCAGTTCTTC.

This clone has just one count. The CDR3 reads CASSQGGTSVYNEQFF. CDR3 DNA sequence: TGTGCCAGCAGCCAAGGGGGGACTAGCGTTTACAATGAGCAGTTCTTC. The chain couples TRBV4-2 to TRBJ2-1, with 10 bases matching TRBD2. Germline CDR1 and CDR2: LGHNA and YNFKEQ. The V segment lost 1 base and the J segment 4 bases; nucleotides outside the gene matches: 4. The length of the CDR3 is 16 residues.

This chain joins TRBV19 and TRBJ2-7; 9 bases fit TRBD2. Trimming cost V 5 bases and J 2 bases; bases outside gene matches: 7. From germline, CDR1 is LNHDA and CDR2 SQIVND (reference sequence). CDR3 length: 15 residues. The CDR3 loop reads CASSPRVAGAYEQYF. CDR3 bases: TGTGCCAGTAGTCCCCGGGTAGCGGGGGCCTACGAGCAGTACTTC.

The CDR3 reads CASSYRENTEAFF. CDR3 in DNA: TGTGCCAGTAGTTACAGGGAGAACACTGAAGCTTTCTTT. The chain links TRBV19 to TRBJ1-1; D may be TRBD1 (6 bases). V was shortened by 5 bases and J by 1 base, with 8 bases between the two germline ends. The CDR3 runs 13 residues. The germline gives CDR1 LNHDA, CDR2 SQIVND (reference sequence). Full variable domain (remainder filled in from reference TRBV19 and TRBJ1-1): DGGITQSPKYLFRKEGQNVTLSCEQNLNHDAMYWYRQDPGQGLRLIYYSQIVNDFQKGDIAEGYSVSREKKESFPLTVTSAQKNPTAFYLCASSYRENTEAFFGQGTRLTVV.